This TCR beta chain derives from a study of cytomegalovirus exposure and HLA in healthy donors. The germline gives CDR1 MNHNY, CDR2 SVGAGI (reference sequence). Losses at the gene ends were 0 bases for V and 3 bases for J; bases not matched to a gene: 5. The CDR3 extends over 15 amino acids. The study ran its PCR with 60 Vbeta and 13 Jbeta primers. Generated by immunoSEQ multiplex PCR, the TCRdb table keeps only in-frame clones and is missing some. The data contain 170,000 or so clones, 80% of them singletons. Whereas donors were nominally healthy upon sampling, unrecorded immune exposures were probable.

The sequence was obtained from a man aged 25 to 40 in good health and CMV-seropositive. Input material: PBMCs. This chain connects TRBV6-6 to TRBJ2-7, with TRBD1 matching 7 bases. CDR3 residues: CASSYSRRGFYEQYF. In nucleotides, the CDR3 is TGTGCCAGCAGTTACTCTCGCAGGGGGTTCTACGAGCAGTACTTC.